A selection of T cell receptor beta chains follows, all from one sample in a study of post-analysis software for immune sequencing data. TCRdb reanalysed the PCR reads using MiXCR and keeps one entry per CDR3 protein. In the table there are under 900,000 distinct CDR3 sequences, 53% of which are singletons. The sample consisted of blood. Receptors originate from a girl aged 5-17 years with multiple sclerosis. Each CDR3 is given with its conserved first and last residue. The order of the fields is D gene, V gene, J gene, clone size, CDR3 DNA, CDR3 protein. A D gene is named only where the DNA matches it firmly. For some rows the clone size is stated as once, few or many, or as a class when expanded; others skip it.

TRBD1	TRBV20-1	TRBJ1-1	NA	TGCAGTGCGGACCGGGACAGGGTTTATGAGGTAGCTTTCTTT	CSADRDRVYEVAFF
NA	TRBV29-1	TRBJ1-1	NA	TGCAGCACCCTTGCAAAGGGGGACACTGAAGCTTTCTTT	CSTLAKGDTEAFF
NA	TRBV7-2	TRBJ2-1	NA	TGTGCCAGCAGCCAGGCCAACAGTGAGCAGTTCTTC	CASSQANSEQFF
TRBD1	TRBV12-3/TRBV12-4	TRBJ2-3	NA	TGTGCCAGCAGTGGGACAGGGGGTAGGACCATCCGTGGCGCAGATACGCAGTATTTT	CASSGTGGRTIRGADTQYF
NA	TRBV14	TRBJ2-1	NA	TGTGCCAGCAGCCAAATCCGGGTCCCGAATGAGCAGTTCTTC	CASSQIRVPNEQFF
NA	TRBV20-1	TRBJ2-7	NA	TGCAGTGCCCCCGGGAGAAGGGGCAGGACCTCCTACGAGCAGTACTTC	CSAPGRRGRTSYEQYF
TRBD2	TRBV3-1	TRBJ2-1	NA	TGTGCCAGCAGCCAAGACAGAGCGGGAGGGCGGAATGAGCAGTTCTTC	CASSQDRAGGRNEQFF
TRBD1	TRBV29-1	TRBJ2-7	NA	TGCAGCGCCAGAGACAGGGGAGAGCGTTACAATGAGCAGTACTTC	CSARDRGERYNEQYF
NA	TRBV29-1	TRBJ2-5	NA	TGCAGCTGTGCCCTACGGGGGCAGTACCAAGAGACCCAGTACTTC	CSCALRGQYQETQYF
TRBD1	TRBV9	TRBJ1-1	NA	TGTGCCAGCAGCTTAACAGGGGAGGCAGCTTTCTTT	CASSLTGEAAFF
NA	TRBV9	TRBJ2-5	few	TGTGCCAGCAGCGTAGCGGGGGGCCTGTTGGAGACCCAGTACTTC	CASSVAGGLLETQYF
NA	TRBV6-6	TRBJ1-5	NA	TGTGCCAGCAGAAGGAGGGGGGGCCATCAGCCCCAGCATTTT	CASRRRGGHQPQHF
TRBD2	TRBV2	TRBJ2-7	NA	TGTGCCAGCCTGGGACTAGCGGGCTACTACGAGCAGTACTTC	CASLGLAGYYEQYF
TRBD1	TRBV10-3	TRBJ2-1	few	TGTGCCATCAGAACAACCCGGGACAGGGGTAATGAGCAGTTCTTC	CAIRTTRDRGNEQFF
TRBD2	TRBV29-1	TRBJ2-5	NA	TGCAGCGTTGGACTAGCGGGAGGGCCGCCGGAGACCCAGGACTTC	CSVGLAGGPPETQDF
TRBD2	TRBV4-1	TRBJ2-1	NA	TGCGCCAGCGGCCAAGAACTTCAGCGGGACCTCAATGAGCAGTTCTTC	CASGQELQRDLNEQFF
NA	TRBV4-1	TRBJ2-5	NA	TGCGCCAGCAGCCAAGCCCCCCGACAAGGATGGGAGACCCAGTACTTC	CASSQAPRQGWETQYF
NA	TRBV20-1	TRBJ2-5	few	TGCAGTGCTACTCACGGTTCGTCCTGGGGGGAGACCCAGTACTTC	CSATHGSSWGETQYF
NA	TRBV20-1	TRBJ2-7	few	TGCAGTTCACAGAGGGGCAGTAACGAGCAGTACTTC	CSSQRGSNEQYF
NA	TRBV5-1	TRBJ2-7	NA	TGCGCCAGCAGCCCCCTCGGGGCTAGCTCCTACGAGCAGTACTTC	CASSPLGASSYEQYF
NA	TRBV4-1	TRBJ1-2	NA	TGCGCCAGCAGCCCCCTCACAGGGAGGGATGGCTACACCTTC	CASSPLTGRDGYTF
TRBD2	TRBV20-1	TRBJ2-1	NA	TGCAGTCCGTACGGTGGCGGGGGGGTTTACAATGAGCAGTTCTTC	CSPYGGGGVYNEQFF
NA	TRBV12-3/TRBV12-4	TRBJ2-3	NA	TGTGCCAGCAGGTCCACAGTACTTAGCACAGATACGCAGTATTTT	CASRSTVLSTDTQYF
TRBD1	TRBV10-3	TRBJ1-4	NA	TGTGCCATCAGCGCCCGACAGGGGGTAAATGAAAAACTGTTTTTT	CAISARQGVNEKLFF
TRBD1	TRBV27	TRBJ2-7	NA	TGTGCCAGCAGAAAACCAGGGGGCGGCTACGAGCAGTACTTC	CASRKPGGGYEQYF
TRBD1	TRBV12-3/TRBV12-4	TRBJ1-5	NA	TGTGCCAGCAGCACGACAGGGGGCGTGGGTCAGCCCCAGCATTTT	CASSTTGGVGQPQHF
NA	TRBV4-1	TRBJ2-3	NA	TGCGCCAGCAGCCAAGACCGGGGGCAGACGCAGTATTTT	CASSQDRGQTQYF
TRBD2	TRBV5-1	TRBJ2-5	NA	TGCGCCAGCAGCCGGAGACTAGCGGGGGGACAAGAGACCCAGTACTTC	CASSRRLAGGQETQYF
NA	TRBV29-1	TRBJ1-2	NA	TGCAGCGTTGGCCAGGGCTCGGGCACCTACACCTTC	CSVGQGSGTYTF
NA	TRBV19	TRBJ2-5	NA	TGTGCCAGTAGTATGGTCCCAGGGTTGCAAGAGACCCAGTACTTC	CASSMVPGLQETQYF
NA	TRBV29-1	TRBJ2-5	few	TGCAGCGCAGTTCAAGTTAGAGAGACCCAGTACTTC	CSAVQVRETQYF
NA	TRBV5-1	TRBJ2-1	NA	TGCGCCGGCAGCTTGGACACGGGTGGGGGTGAGCAGTTCTTC	CAGSLDTGGGEQFF
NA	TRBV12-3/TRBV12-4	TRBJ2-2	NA	TGTGCCAGCAGGCCCACAGGGAACACCGGGGAGCTGTTTTTT	CASRPTGNTGELFF
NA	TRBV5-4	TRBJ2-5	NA	TGTGCCAGCAGCACGCGACAGGAAGAGACCCAGTACTTC	CASSTRQEETQYF
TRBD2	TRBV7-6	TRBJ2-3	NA	TGTGCCAGCAGCTTAGCGGGGGTAGCGGGGGCCCTCACAGATACGCAGTATTTT	CASSLAGVAGALTDTQYF
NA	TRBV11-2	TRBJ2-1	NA	TGTGCCAGCAGTCTAATCTGGTATAGCTCCTACAATGAGCAGTTCTTC	CASSLIWYSSYNEQFF
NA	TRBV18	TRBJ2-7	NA	TGTGCCAGCTCACCACCAGGGGGGAGCTCCTACGAGCAGTACTTC	CASSPPGGSSYEQYF
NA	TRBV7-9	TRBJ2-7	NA	TGTGCCAGCAGCCCAGGACAGTACTCCTGCGAGCAGTACTTC	CASSPGQYSCEQYF
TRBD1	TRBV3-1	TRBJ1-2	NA	TGTGCCAGCAGCCCCTCGGGACAGGGGATTTATGGCTACACCTTC	CASSPSGQGIYGYTF
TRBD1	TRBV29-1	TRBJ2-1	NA	TGCAGCGCCCGGGACAGGGGACGCGTAAATGAGCAGTTCTTC	CSARDRGRVNEQFF
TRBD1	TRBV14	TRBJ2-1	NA	TGTGCCAGCAGCCAAGATGGGCGGCCCTGGACAGGGACCCTCTCCTACAATGAGCAGTTCTTC	CASSQDGRPWTGTLSYNEQFF
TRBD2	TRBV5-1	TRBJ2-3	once	TGCGCCAGCAGCCCGGGTAGCGGGGGACCTAGCACAGATACGCAGTATTTT	CASSPGSGGPSTDTQYF